This T cell receptor beta chain was sequenced in a study of shared clonotypes between healthy human individuals. About the study: A few men and a couple of women, aged 18 to 49, were donors.

Here immunoSEQ multiplex PCR was the method, and the copy in TCRdb shows in-frame clones only, minus some. The sample yields some 490,000 clones, more than 65% seen once. The V end was cut by 6 bases, the J end by 5 bases, with 11 bases between. Germline CDR1 MDHEN, CDR2 SYDVKM. The CDR3 length is 12 residues. The donors, all of them Caucasian adults, lived in Nashville, Tennessee. The TCR sequence derives from a woman between 40 and 50 years old in good health. Some clones in this sample may be carry-over from other donors' samples. Sample: PBMCs. This chain connects TRBV28 to TRBJ2-7; D may correspond to TRBD1 or TRBD2 (5 bases each). CDR3 residues: CASREGSHEQYF. Written as DNA, the CDR3 is TGTGCCAGCAGAGAGGGGTCACACGAGCAGTACTTC.